Below are 13 T cell receptor beta chains sequenced from a single sample in a study of blood T cell repertoires in COVID-19. TCRdb's table, derived via immunoSEQ multiplex PCR, lists solely in-frame clones and lacks some. Counted here are roughly 360,000 clones, roughly 87% occurring once; the ten biggest clones make up about 4.8%. Sequencing was carried out using PBMCs or T cells enriched from blood (not recorded which). All receptors come from a woman aged 45-59 years who had recovered from COVID-19.

The rearrangement joins TRBV5-4 to TRBJ1-2; a possible D gene is TRBD1 (5 bases). CDR1 is SGHNT and CDR2 is YYREEE in the germline V gene (reference sequence). The V end was cut by 0 bases, the J end by 7 bases, with 13 bases between. This CDR3 comprises 14 residues. The CDR3 spells CASSLGGGVSGYTF. The CDR3 nucleotides are TGTGCCAGCAGCTTGGGGGGGGGTGTAAGTGGCTACACCTTC.

This chain links TRBV5-1 with TRBJ2-7; 8 bases map to TRBD1. The V and J ends lost 3 bases and 4 bases, in that order; junction bases with no gene match: 9. Germline V gene data show CDR1 as SGHRS and CDR2 as YFSETQ. This CDR3 comprises 15 residues. CDR3 nucleotide sequence: TGCGCCAGCAGCTCAGTAGGACAGGGACCTTACGAGCAGTACTTC. Amino acids: CASSSVGQGPYEQYF.

This chain joins TRBV7-9 and TRBJ2-1; D might be TRBD2 (5 bases). The ends were cut back, 5 bases at V and 2 bases at J, with 13 bases in the middle. The germline V gene has CDR1 SEHNR and CDR2 FQNEAQ (reference sequence). The CDR3 consists of 15 residues. The CDR3 here is CASSPGVATYNEQFF. DNA of the CDR3: TGTGCCAGCAGCCCCGGGGTAGCGACCTACAATGAGCAGTTCTTC.

This chain connects TRBV10-3 to TRBJ2-2, with TRBD1 as a possible D gene (6 bases). This CDR3 has 14 residues. V was shortened by 10 bases and J by 3 bases, with 15 bases between the two germline ends. Germline V CDR1 and CDR2: ENHRY, SYGVKD. The CDR3 is CATASTGYTGELFF. The CDR3 bases are TGTGCCACGGCCTCAACAGGGTACACCGGGGAGCTGTTTTTT.

CDR3 amino acids: CASSPPGLAVGETQYF. The CDR3 nucleotides are TGTGCCAGCAGCCCTCCGGGACTAGCGGTGGGGGAGACCCAGTACTTC. The chain carries TRBV28 and TRBJ2-5, with 11 bases aligning to TRBD2. From germline, CDR1 is MDHEN and CDR2 SYDVKM. V was clipped by 6 bases and J by 5 bases; unmatched bases: 11. The CDR3 sequence is 16 residues long.

V and J are TRBV7-2 and TRBJ1-3; a weak D match, TRBD1 (5 bases). Trimming shortened V by 2 bases and J by 4 bases, and 12 bases separated the two germline ends. Germline CDR1 and CDR2: SGHTA and FQGNSA. The CDR3 consists of 15 residues. The DNA for the CDR3 is TGTGCCAGCAGCTTAAGGGGCGGCGGAGGAAACACCATATATTTT. It yields the protein CASSLRGGGGNTIYF.

In nucleotides, the CDR3 is TGCGCCAGCAGCCAAGATGCTAGCTCCTATAATTCACCCCTCCACTTT. Its translation is CASSQDASSYNSPLHF. The V gene is TRBV4-3, the J gene TRBJ1-6; D uncertain. The CDR3 is 16 residues long. From germline, CDR1 is LGHNA and CDR2 YSLEER. V was pared by 0 bases and J by 0 bases, with 6 bases between.

The V call is TRBV7-2, the J call TRBJ2-3; TRBD2 agrees at 7 bases. The CDR3 is made up of 16 amino acids. Germline V gene sequence: CDR1 SGHTA, CDR2 FQGNSA. The ends lost 5 bases at V and 4 bases at J; junction bases unmatched: 12. This CDR3 is CASSPPWAGEADTQYF. The CDR3 DNA reads as TGTGCCAGCAGCCCACCCTGGGCGGGAGAGGCAGATACGCAGTATTTT. Looking up the rest from reference TRBV7-2 and TRBJ2-3 gives the full variable domain: GAGVSQSPSNKVTEKGKDVELRCDPISGHTALYWYRQSLGQGLEFLIYFQGNSAPDKSGLPSDRFSAERTGGSVSTLTIQRTQQEDSAVYLCASSPPWAGEADTQYFGPGTRLTVL.

There are a few counts of this clone. The V and J genes are TRBV4-3 and TRBJ2-3; 11 bases line up with TRBD2. V trimming: 1 base; J trimming: 4 bases; junction bases outside the gene matches: 16. The germline gives CDR1 LGHNA, CDR2 YSLEER. CDR3 length: 20 residues. The CDR3 DNA follows: TGCGCCAGCAGCCAAGGGGGACTAGCGGCCCAATGGGGGGCCCCAGATACGCAGTATTTT. Its protein is CASSQGGLAAQWGAPDTQYF.

DNA for the CDR3: TGTGCCAGCAGTTACTGGACTAGCCGCAGTGAGCAGTTCTTC. Protein: CASSYWTSRSEQFF. The V gene is TRBV6-5, the J gene TRBJ2-1, with TRBD2 matching over 8 bases. Germline trimming cut 1 base from V and 9 bases from J; bases unmatched to any gene: 5. The CDR3 sequence is 14 residues long. Germline loops: CDR1 MNHEY, CDR2 SVGAGI.

The chain recombines TRBV24-1 with TRBJ2-3; TRBD1 aligns across 8 bases. Looked up from germline, CDR1 is KGHDR and CDR2 is SFDVKD. The CDR3 runs to 16 residues. Trimming removed 2 bases from V and 2 bases from J; junction bases left unmatched: 5. The DNA for the CDR3 is TGTGCCACCAGTGATTCCCAGGGGGCGTACACAGATACGCAGTATTTT. Translation gives CATSDSQGAYTDTQYF.

This sequence joins TRBV30 and TRBJ1-1; D ambiguous. The CDR3 length is 11 residues. Germline CDR1 is GTSNPN and CDR2 is SVGIG (reference sequence). V was clipped by 0 bases and J by 11 bases, with 10 bases between them. The CDR3 DNA reads as TGTGCCTGGAGTGTATTATGGGAGGCTTTCTTT. Translation: CAWSVLWEAFF.

The chain uses TRBV7-3 and TRBJ2-2; 8 nucleotides line up with TRBD1. Germline CDR1 and CDR2: SGHTA and FQGTGA. The CDR3 length is 14 residues. The trim removed 9 bases at V and 0 bases at J, leaving 3 bases unmatched. The CDR3 protein is CASNRGSNTGELFF. DNA of the CDR3: TGTGCCAGTAACAGGGGGTCGAACACCGGGGAGCTGTTTTTT.